The 5 T cell receptor beta chains given below trace back to one sample, sequenced in a study of blood T cells in healthy people across ages. Using a J-beta primer mix together with a sample-barcoded 5' primer, a second PCR was run for roughly 7 to 11 cycles. TCRdb used MiXCR to reprocess the 5' RACE reads, holding one entry per CDR3 protein. This sample carries almost 550,000 distinct CDR3 sequences, less than 25% of them seen once, and the ten largest clones take approximately 10%. These data were also filed under a second study, of T cells of mothers and their children.

Specimen: blood. These TCRs come from a boy aged 5-17 years in good health.

This clonotype was picked up many times. The chain couples TRBV29-1 to TRBJ1-2; TRBD1 matches at 7 bases. The length of the CDR3 is 12 residues. Germline-derived CDR1 and CDR2 are SQVTM and ANQGSEA. J gave up 6 bases and V 7 bases, and 8 bases lay outside the gene matches. This CDR3 is CSASRGVDGYTF. The CDR3 bases are TGCAGCGCGTCCAGGGGGGTGGATGGCTACACCTTC.

The chain combines TRBV11-2 with TRBJ1-4, with D possibly TRBD1 on 5 matching bases. Trimming stripped 8 bases from V and 5 bases from J, with 12 bases between. Germline CDR1 SGHAT, CDR2 FQNNGV. CDR3 size: 13 residues. The CDR3 DNA reads TGTGCCAGCGGTCGGAGGGGAAATGAAAAACTGTTTTTT. Protein sequence: CASGRRGNEKLFF.

The chain combines TRBV7-2 with TRBJ2-7, with D tentatively TRBD1 (6 bases). Germline V lookup: CDR1 SGHTA, CDR2 FQGNSA. V shed 3 bases and J shed 1 base, with 13 bases lying between them. This CDR3 has 15 residues. This CDR3 reads CASSFKQGHSYEQYF. The CDR3 DNA is TGTGCCAGCAGCTTTAAACAGGGCCATTCCTACGAGCAGTACTTC.

The chain couples TRBV29-1 to TRBJ1-4; D not certain. Trimming cost V 3 bases and J 14 bases, with 13 bases left between them. The germline gives CDR1 SQVTM, CDR2 ANQGSEA. CDR3 length: 11 amino acids. CDR3 nucleotides: TGCAGCGTTGAGGAGGGCCGGAGTCTGTTTTTT. Translated: CSVEEGRSLFF.

The J gene is TRBJ2-3, the V gene TRBV7-9; 7 positions match TRBD2. The length of the CDR3 is 18 residues. V lost 4 bases to trimming and J lost 0 bases; unmatched junction nucleotides: 13. Germline values: CDR1 SEHNR, CDR2 FQNEAQ (reference sequence). CDR3 coding DNA: TGTGCCAGCAGCTCTAGACCCCTAGCGGAGACAAGCACAGATACGCAGTATTTT. Translation: CASSSRPLAETSTDTQYF.